These 18 T cell receptor beta chains came from one sample sequenced in a study of cytomegalovirus exposure and HLA in healthy donors. Some clones are missing from TCRdb's copy, which holds only in-frame ones; the method was immunoSEQ multiplex PCR. The data contain approximately 100,000 clones, approximately 95% of them singletons. The sequenced sample consisted of PBMCs. These receptor sequences come from a woman aged 25 to 45 in good health and CMV-seropositive.

This clone was recorded once. The chain links TRBV28 to TRBJ2-1; 11 positions match TRBD2. The ends lost 4 bases at V and 3 bases at J; junction bases unmatched: 8. Germline V gene lookup returns CDR1 MDHEN and CDR2 SYDVKM. This CDR3 spans 17 amino acids. The CDR3 DNA sequence: TGTGCCAGCAGTTCCTCAACTAGCGGGAGAAACTACAATGAGCAGTTCTTC. It specifies CASSSSTSGRNYNEQFF. Combining the CDR3 with reference TRBV28 and TRBJ2-1 gives the whole variable domain DVKVTQSSRYLVKRTGEKVFLECVQDMDHENMFWYRQDPGLGLRLIYFSYDVKMKEKGDIPEGYSVSREKKERFSLILESASTNQTSMYLCASSSSTSGRNYNEQFFGPGTRLTVL.

The chain uses TRBV5-6 and TRBJ2-1; no firm D call. Per the germline V gene, CDR1 is SGHDT and CDR2 is YYEEEE. The CDR3 is 15 amino acids. Trimming took off 0 bases at V and 4 bases at J, with 11 bases between the two ends. CDR3 residues: CASSLADATYNEQFF. The CDR3 nucleotides read TGTGCCAGCAGCTTGGCCGACGCGACATACAATGAGCAGTTCTTC.

The chain uses TRBV19 and TRBJ2-6, with 8 bases lining up with TRBD1. Germline CDR1 reads LNHDA; CDR2 reads SQIVND (reference sequence). Trimming removed 8 bases from V and 4 bases from J; junction bases left unmatched: 7. This CDR3 region has 15 residues. The CDR3 spells CASGQGSLGANVLTF. In DNA, the CDR3 is TGTGCCAGTGGACAGGGTAGTTTGGGGGCCAACGTCCTGACTTTC.

V is TRBV7-9 and J is TRBJ2-3; D remains ambiguous. The germline V gene encodes CDR1 SEHNR and CDR2 FQNEAQ (reference sequence). CDR3 length equals 14 residues. V was shortened by 4 bases and J by 4 bases, with 12 bases between the two germline ends. The CDR3, as DNA: TGTGCCAGCAGCTCTGGCAGTGACTCAGATACGCAGTATTTT. It is translated as CASSSGSDSDTQYF.

The chain recombines TRBV6-5 with TRBJ2-1; D possibly corresponds to TRBD1 (5 bases). The germline CDR1 and CDR2 sequences are MNHEY and SVGAGI. This CDR3 is built from 11 residues. The germline V and J ends were trimmed by 6 bases and 5 bases, with 5 bases remaining between them. CDR3 in DNA: TGTGCCAGCAGCAGGGACAATGAGCAGTTCTTC. The encoded protein is CASSRDNEQFF.

The chain recombines TRBV19 with TRBJ2-7; 8 nucleotides line up with TRBD2. The junction had 10 bases not matched to a gene; V was cut back by 5 bases and J by 4 bases. The length of the CDR3 is 15 residues. The germline CDR1 and CDR2 sequences are LNHDA and SQIVND (reference sequence). Written as DNA, the CDR3 is TGTGCCAGTAGTCCATCGGGGGGGGCCGTTTACGAGCAGTACTTC. Translation: CASSPSGGAVYEQYF. Looking up the rest from reference TRBV19 and TRBJ2-7 gives the full variable domain: DGGITQSPKYLFRKEGQNVTLSCEQNLNHDAMYWYRQDPGQGLRLIYYSQIVNDFQKGDIAEGYSVSREKKESFPLTVTSAQKNPTAFYLCASSPSGGAVYEQYFGPGTRLTVT.

The CDR3 loop is CASSEGLADYNEQFF. The CDR3 DNA sequence: TGTGCCAGCAGTGAGGGACTAGCGGACTACAATGAGCAGTTCTTC. The chain couples TRBV2 to TRBJ2-1, with TRBD2 matching 11 bases. V was pared by 3 bases and J by 3 bases, with 1 base of the junction left unmatched. The germline V gene has CDR1 SNHLY and CDR2 FYNNEI. The CDR3 totals 15 residues.

V and J are TRBV19 and TRBJ1-5; the match to TRBD1 covers 7 bases. Germline lookup yields CDR1 LNHDA and CDR2 SQIVND (reference sequence). V lost 3 bases to trimming and J lost 7 bases; unmatched junction nucleotides: 6. The CDR3 covers 14 residues. As DNA, the CDR3 is TGTGCCAGTAGTATTTACGACAGGGTCCAGCCCCAGCATTTT. This gives the protein CASSIYDRVQPQHF.

This chain links TRBV7-8 with TRBJ1-2, with 7 nucleotides matching TRBD1. Germline lookup yields CDR1 SGHVS and CDR2 FQNEAQ. The CDR3 spans 12 residues. Trimming removed 4 bases from V and 6 bases from J; junction bases left unmatched: 2. CDR3 residues: CASSYDRDGYTF. For the CDR3, the DNA is TGTGCCAGCAGCTACGACAGGGATGGCTACACCTTC.

This clone has only one observation. CDR3: CASSLSAGLHQPQHF. The CDR3 coding sequence is TGTGCCAGCAGTTTAAGTGCGGGGCTCCATCAGCCCCAGCATTTT. This chain links TRBV27 with TRBJ1-5, with a weak D call TRBD1 (5 bases). The CDR3 totals 15 residues. CDR1 and CDR2 from the germline V gene are MNHEY and SMNVEV (reference sequence). Trimming pared 2 bases from V and 5 bases from J, leaving 13 bases between.

The gene calls are TRBV7-2 and TRBJ2-7; no firm D call. Germline V gene sequence: CDR1 SGHTA, CDR2 FQGNSA. The CDR3 is made up of 14 amino acids. The germline V and J ends were trimmed by 2 bases and 4 bases, with 12 bases remaining between them. In DNA, the CDR3 is TGTGCCAGCAGCTTACCCAGTAGACTTTACGAGCAGTACTTC. It specifies CASSLPSRLYEQYF.

The V call is TRBV5-1, the J call TRBJ2-1; TRBD2 matches 8 bases. Losses at the gene ends were 5 bases for V and 8 bases for J; bases not matched to a gene: 9. The CDR3 spans 14 residues. CDR1 is SGHRS, CDR2 YFSETQ, per germline. This CDR3 reads CASRYSGVPHEQFF. The CDR3 DNA is TGCGCCAGCAGATATAGCGGGGTTCCCCATGAGCAGTTCTTC.

The rearrangement links TRBV6-4 to TRBJ2-1; perhaps TRBD2 as D (6 bases). Trimming took off 5 bases at V and 8 bases at J, with 13 bases between the two ends. Germline V gene data show CDR1 as MRHNA and CDR2 as SNTAGT. CDR3 size: 13 residues. Here the CDR3 reads CASSRLGWDEQFF. The CDR3 DNA reads TGTGCCAGCAGTCGACTAGGATGGGATGAGCAGTTCTTC.

J is TRBJ2-6 and V is TRBV5-6; possibly TRBD2 for D (6 bases). The germline V gene encodes CDR1 SGHDT and CDR2 YYEEEE. V lost 7 bases and J lost 2, with 16 bases in between. The CDR3 spans 16 residues. The chain's CDR3 is CASGNLRRAGANVLTF. In DNA form, the CDR3 reads TGTGCCAGCGGGAACCTCAGGAGGGCTGGGGCCAACGTCCTGACTTTC. The full variable domain, with the rest looked up from reference TRBV5-6 and TRBJ2-6, is DAGVTQSPTHLIKTRGQQVTLRCSPKSGHDTVSWYQQALGQGPQFIFQYYEEEERQRGNFPDRFSGHQFPNYSSELNVNALLLGDSALYLCASGNLRRAGANVLTFGAGSRLTVL.

This sequence joins TRBV30 and TRBJ2-2; 9 bases line up with TRBD2. Trimming removed 3 bases from V and 6 bases from J; junction bases left unmatched: 5. The CDR3 sequence is 14 residues long. CDR1 is GTSNPN and CDR2 is SVGIG in the germline V gene (reference sequence). The CDR3 DNA reads TGTGCCTGGAGGTCTAGCGGGGTCCCCGGGGAGCTGTTTTTT. Its translation: CAWRSSGVPGELFF.

The rearrangement joins TRBV2 to TRBJ1-4; TRBD1 might be the D (5 bases). This CDR3 is 14 amino acids long. Germline CDR1 SNHLY, CDR2 FYNNEI. The V end was cut by 5 bases, the J end by 0 bases, with 7 bases between. The CDR3 coding sequence is TGTGCCAGCAGTCGCAGGGCAACTAATGAAAAACTGTTTTTT. Its protein product is CASSRRATNEKLFF.

This chain joins TRBV6-5 and TRBJ2-7; 12 bases map to TRBD2. Germline V CDR1 and CDR2: MNHEY, SVGAGI. With V trimmed by 6 bases and J by 2 bases, 2 bases remained unmatched. This CDR3 comprises 14 residues. CDR3 region: CASRTSGRTYEQYF. The CDR3 region has the DNA TGTGCCAGCAGGACTAGCGGGAGAACCTACGAGCAGTACTTC.

This clone appeared once. CDR3 in amino acids: CASSLLAGGTQETQYF. DNA of the CDR3: TGTGCCAGCAGCTTGTTAGCGGGAGGTACACAAGAGACCCAGTACTTC. V usage is TRBV7-8 and J usage is TRBJ2-5; 10 bases are shared with TRBD2. Trimming took 3 bases from V and 2 from J; bases not matched to a gene: 6. The CDR3 totals 16 residues. Germline CDR1 is SGHVS and CDR2 is FQNEAQ.